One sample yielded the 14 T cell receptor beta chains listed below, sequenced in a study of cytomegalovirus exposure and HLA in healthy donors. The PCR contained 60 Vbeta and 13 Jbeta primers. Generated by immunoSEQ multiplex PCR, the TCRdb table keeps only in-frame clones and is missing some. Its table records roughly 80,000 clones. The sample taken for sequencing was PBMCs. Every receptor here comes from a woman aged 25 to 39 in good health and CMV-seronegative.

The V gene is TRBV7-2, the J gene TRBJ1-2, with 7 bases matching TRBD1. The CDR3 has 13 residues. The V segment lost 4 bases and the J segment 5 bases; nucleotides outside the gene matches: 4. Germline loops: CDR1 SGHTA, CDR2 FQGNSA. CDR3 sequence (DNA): TGTGCCAGCAGCTCGACAGGGAGTTATGGCTACACCTTC. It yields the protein CASSSTGSYGYTF. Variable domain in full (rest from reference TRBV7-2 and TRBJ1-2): GAGVSQSPSNKVTEKGKDVELRCDPISGHTALYWYRQSLGQGLEFLIYFQGNSAPDKSGLPSDRFSAERTGGSVSTLTIQRTQQEDSAVYLCASSSTGSYGYTFGSGTRLTVV.

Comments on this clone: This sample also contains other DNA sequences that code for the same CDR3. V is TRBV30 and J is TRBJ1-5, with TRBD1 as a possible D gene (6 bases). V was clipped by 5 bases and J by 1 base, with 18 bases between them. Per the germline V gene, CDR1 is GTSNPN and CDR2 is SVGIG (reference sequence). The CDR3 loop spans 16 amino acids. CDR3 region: CAWAGGGAPSNQPQHF. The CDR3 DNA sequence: TGTGCCTGGGCCGGCGGGGGCGCCCCAAGCAATCAGCCCCAGCATTTT.

Written as DNA, the CDR3 is TGTGCCAGCAGCAAGCTCCGGGACAGGGTCTACGAGCAGTACTTC. Amino acid sequence: CASSKLRDRVYEQYF. The V gene is TRBV21-1, the J gene TRBJ2-7; the table's D call of TRBD1 was not tested on the DNA. TRBV21-1 is a known pseudogene. The CDR3 totals 15 residues.

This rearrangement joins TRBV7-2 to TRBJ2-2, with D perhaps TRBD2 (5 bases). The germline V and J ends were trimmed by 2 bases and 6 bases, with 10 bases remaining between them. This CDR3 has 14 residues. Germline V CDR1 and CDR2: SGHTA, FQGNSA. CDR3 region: CASSLHGESGELFF. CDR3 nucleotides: TGTGCCAGCAGCTTACACGGGGAATCCGGGGAGCTGTTTTTT. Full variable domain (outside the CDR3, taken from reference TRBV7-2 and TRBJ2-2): GAGVSQSPSNKVTEKGKDVELRCDPISGHTALYWYRQSLGQGLEFLIYFQGNSAPDKSGLPSDRFSAERTGGSVSTLTIQRTQQEDSAVYLCASSLHGESGELFFGEGSRLTVL.

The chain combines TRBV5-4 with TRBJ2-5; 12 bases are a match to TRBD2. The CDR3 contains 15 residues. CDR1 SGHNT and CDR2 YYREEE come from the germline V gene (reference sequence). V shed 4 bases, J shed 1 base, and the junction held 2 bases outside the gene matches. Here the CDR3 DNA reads TGTGCCAGCAGCCCTAGCGGGAGGGCCCAAGAGACCCAGTACTTC. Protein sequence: CASSPSGRAQETQYF.

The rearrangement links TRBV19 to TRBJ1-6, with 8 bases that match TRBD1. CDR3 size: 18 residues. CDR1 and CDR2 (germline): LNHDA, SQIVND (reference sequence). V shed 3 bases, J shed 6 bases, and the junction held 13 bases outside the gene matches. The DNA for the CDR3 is TGTGCCAGTAGTATCTATCGTGGGCGACAGGGGAGTAATTCACCCCTCCACTTT. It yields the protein CASSIYRGRQGSNSPLHF.

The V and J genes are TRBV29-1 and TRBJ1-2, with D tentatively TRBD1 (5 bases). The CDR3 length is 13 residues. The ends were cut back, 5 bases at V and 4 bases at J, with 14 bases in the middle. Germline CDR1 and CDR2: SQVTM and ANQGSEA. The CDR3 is CSVRGGSSYGYTF. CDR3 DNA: TGCAGCGTTCGGGGGGGGTCTAGCTATGGCTACACCTTC.

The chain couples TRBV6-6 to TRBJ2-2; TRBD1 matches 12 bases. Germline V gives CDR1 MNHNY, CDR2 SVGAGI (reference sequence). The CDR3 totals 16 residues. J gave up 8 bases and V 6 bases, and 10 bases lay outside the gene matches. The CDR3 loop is CASSPGTGGTLGELFF. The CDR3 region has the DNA TGTGCCAGCAGCCCCGGGACAGGGGGCACCTTAGGGGAGCTGTTTTTT.

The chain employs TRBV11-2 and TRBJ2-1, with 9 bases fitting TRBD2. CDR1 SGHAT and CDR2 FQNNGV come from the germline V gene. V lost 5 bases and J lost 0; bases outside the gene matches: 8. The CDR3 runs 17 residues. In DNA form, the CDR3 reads TGTGCCAGCAGCACCGACTATAGCGGGAGCTCCTACAATGAGCAGTTCTTC. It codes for CASSTDYSGSSYNEQFF.

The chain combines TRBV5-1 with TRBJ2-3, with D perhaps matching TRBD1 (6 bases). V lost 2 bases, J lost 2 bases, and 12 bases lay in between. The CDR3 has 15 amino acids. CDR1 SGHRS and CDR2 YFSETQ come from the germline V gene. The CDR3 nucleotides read TGCGCCAGCAGCTTACAGGGTTCGTTCACAGATACGCAGTATTTT. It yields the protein CASSLQGSFTDTQYF.

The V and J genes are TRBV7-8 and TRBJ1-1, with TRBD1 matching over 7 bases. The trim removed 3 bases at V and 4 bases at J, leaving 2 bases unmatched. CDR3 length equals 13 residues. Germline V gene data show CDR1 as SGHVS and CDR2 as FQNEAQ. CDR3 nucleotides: TGTGCCAGCAGCTTGGGACAGTTCACTGAAGCTTTCTTT. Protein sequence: CASSLGQFTEAFF.

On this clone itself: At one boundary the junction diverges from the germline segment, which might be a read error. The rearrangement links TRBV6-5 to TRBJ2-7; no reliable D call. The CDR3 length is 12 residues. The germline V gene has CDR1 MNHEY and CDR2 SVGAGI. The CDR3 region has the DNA TGTGCCAGCAGTTACGGGCACCCCTTAAAGGACTTC. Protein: CASSYGHPLKDF.

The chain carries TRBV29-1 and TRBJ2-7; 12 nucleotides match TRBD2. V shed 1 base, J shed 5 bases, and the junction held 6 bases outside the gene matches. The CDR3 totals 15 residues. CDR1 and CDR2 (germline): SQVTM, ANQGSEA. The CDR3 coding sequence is TGCAGCGTTGAAGGACTAGCGGGAGAGACGGACGAGCAGTACTTC. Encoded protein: CSVEGLAGETDEQYF.

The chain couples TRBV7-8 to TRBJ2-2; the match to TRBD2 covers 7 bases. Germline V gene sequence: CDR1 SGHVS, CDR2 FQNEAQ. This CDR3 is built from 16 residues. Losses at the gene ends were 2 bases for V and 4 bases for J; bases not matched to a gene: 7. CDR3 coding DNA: TGTGCCAGCAGCTTAAGGCCAGCGGGAAGCACCGGGGAGCTGTTTTTT. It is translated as CASSLRPAGSTGELFF.